The clone carrying this TCR beta chain appeared a few times. Its target is not known. Both iRepertoire HTBI primers and Arm-PCR of CDR3 regions were used to build the TCR beta libraries. TCRdb re-called the multiplex PCR reads through MiXCR, storing one row per CDR3 protein. The data show approximately 400,000 distinct CDR3 sequences, 20% seen once. This specimen belongs to a study of regulatory T cells in long-lasting Graves disease. Study-wide points: Those with persistent Graves' had less TCR diversity than newly diagnosed patients.

Germline V gene lookup returns CDR1 LNHDA and CDR2 SQIVND (reference sequence). The CDR3 is 15 amino acids. V gave up 7 bases and J gave up 7 bases; unmatched junction bases: 10. Time point described: persistent/refractory GD, antithyroid drugs over 5 years with positive TRAb. PBMCs were the source of the RNA used for TCR sequencing. The sequence was collected from a female donor with Graves disease. Here the sequenced sample was peripheral blood mononuclear cells (PBMCs), taken when the disease was refractory, from a patient treated with antithyroid drugs. The genes are TRBV19 and TRBJ2-7; the match to TRBD2 covers 13 bases. CDR3 coding DNA: TGTGCCAGTAAACGGACTAGCGGGAGCTTGGAAGAGCAGTACTTC. Translation gives CASKRTSGSLEEQYF.